What follows are 20 T cell receptor beta chains derived from one specimen sequenced in a study of breast tumors, draining lymph nodes, adjacent tissues. TCRdb fed the multiplex PCR reads into MiXCR, producing one record per CDR3 protein. The data contain fewer than 200,000 distinct CDR3 sequences, 30% to 35% of them singletons. Breast cancer patients provided tissue from their axillary draining lymph nodes. Source material: axillary lymph node tissue. These receptors originate from a female donor with breast cancer. Some clones in this sample may be carry-over from other donors' samples.

This clonotype was detected ten times or more. This chain joins TRBV19 and TRBJ1-4; 7 bases line up with TRBD1. This CDR3 comprises 16 residues. Germline V lookup: CDR1 LNHDA, CDR2 SQIVND (reference sequence). Trimming removed 5 bases from V and 4 bases from J; junction bases left unmatched: 10. CDR3 sequence: CASSFGTAYRNEKLFF. CDR3 DNA: TGTGCCAGTAGTTTCGGGACAGCTTACCGTAATGAAAAACTGTTTTTT.

This clonotype has only a few counts. J is TRBJ2-7 and V is TRBV6-4; 12 nucleotides agree with TRBD2. V lost 5 bases and J lost 2; bases outside the gene matches: 16. Germline-derived CDR1 and CDR2 are MRHNA and SNTAGT. The CDR3 totals 19 residues. CDR3 in amino acids: CASSQKNKNPSGRAYEQYF. DNA for the CDR3: TGTGCCAGCAGTCAAAAAAATAAAAACCCTAGCGGGAGGGCCTACGAGCAGTACTTC.

This clonotype was seen ten or more times. The chain has TRBV4-1 and TRBJ2-7, with TRBD1 matching over 8 bases. The J segment lost 5 bases and the V segment lost 4 bases, leaving 7 bases of the junction unmatched. Germline CDR1 and CDR2: MGHRA and YSYEKL. The CDR3 loop spans 14 amino acids. The CDR3 DNA reads as TGCGCCAGCAGCCCCCAGGGGGCATCCCACGAGCAGTACTTC. Amino acid sequence: CASSPQGASHEQYF.

Of note for this clonotype: One end of the junction is discordant with germline, which a read error may explain. V usage is TRBV7-9 and J usage is TRBJ1-5; 9 bases line up with TRBD1. The CDR3 consists of 19 residues. Germline V gene lookup returns CDR1 SEHNR and CDR2 FQNEAQ (reference sequence). CDR3 in amino acids: CASSLSPGQGRDSHQPQHF. CDR3 bases: TGTGCCAGCAGCTTATCCCCGGGACAGGGAAGGGATAGCCATCAGCCCCAGCATTTT.

To note about this clonotype: A much larger clone is a single base away; this may be a read error. This sequence joins TRBV20-1 and TRBJ2-7; 8 positions agree with TRBD2. Losses at the gene ends were 8 bases for V and 5 bases for J; bases not matched to a gene: 14. Germline V gene lookup returns CDR1 DFQATT and CDR2 SNEGSKA (reference sequence). The CDR3 is made up of 14 amino acids. CDR3 DNA: TGCAGTACTACAGTAGCGGGGCGGAGAGACGAGCAGTACTTC. This codes for CSTTVAGRRDEQYF.

This clonotype was seen at least ten times. This rearrangement joins TRBV5-4 to TRBJ2-7; D not resolved. CDR3 length: 15 amino acids. Trimming removed 4 bases at V and 4 bases at J, with 18 bases between. CDR1 SGHNT and CDR2 YYREEE come from the germline V gene (reference sequence). The CDR3 sequence: CASSLAGPMTYEQYF. The DNA for the CDR3 is TGTGCCAGCAGCCTCGCCGGGCCTATGACATACGAGCAGTACTTC.

This clonotype was recorded at least ten times. Mismatch with germline at one junction end may stem from a read error. J is TRBJ2-7 and V is TRBV7-7, with 15 positions matching TRBD2. From germline, CDR1 is SSHAT and CDR2 FNYEAQ (reference sequence). This CDR3 contains 15 residues. CDR3 sequence reads: CASSPGLAGGGEQYF. Written as DNA, the CDR3 is TGTGCTAGCAGCCCGGGACTAGCGGGAGGAGGCGAGCAGTACTTC.

This clonotype was counted many times. The chain employs TRBV15 and TRBJ2-3; a weak D match, TRBD2 (5 bases). The CDR3 has 15 amino acids. Germline CDR1 and CDR2: LNHNV and YYDKDF (reference sequence). With 2 bases removed from V and 1 base from J, the gap between germline ends came to 10 bases. CDR3 DNA sequence: TGTGCCACCAGCAGATTCCGGGAAGGCACAGATACGCAGTATTTT. Translating gives CATSRFREGTDTQYF.

The chain combines TRBV7-6 with TRBJ2-1; tentatively, D is TRBD1 or TRBD2 (6 bases each). This CDR3 region has 14 residues. Trimming removed 3 bases at V and 6 bases at J, with 12 bases between. Germline-derived CDR1 and CDR2 are SGHVS and FNYEAQ. The CDR3, as DNA: TGTGCCAGCAGCTTCCTAGAGGGGGGCAATGAGCAGTTCTTC. Encoded protein: CASSFLEGGNEQFF.

This chain joins TRBV11-2 and TRBJ2-5; a weak D match, TRBD1 (5 bases). Deletions cut 4 bases from V and 5 bases from J, with 20 bases between. The CDR3 sequence is 16 residues long. The germline V gene encodes CDR1 SGHAT and CDR2 FQNNGV. The CDR3 sequence is CASSSQGGPSPETQYF. The CDR3 region has the DNA TGTGCCAGCAGCTCCCAGGGCGGCCCCTCCCCTGAGACCCAGTACTTC.

V is TRBV10-3 and J is TRBJ1-6, with D tentatively TRBD1 (5 bases). Trimming took off 11 bases at V and 4 bases at J, with 9 bases between the two ends. This CDR3 comprises 12 residues. Germline values: CDR1 ENHRY, CDR2 SYGVKD. Written as DNA, the CDR3 is TGTGCCCCCCCAGGGTATAATTCACCCCTCCACTTT. Its protein product is CAPPGYNSPLHF.

This clonotype was seen many times. The rearrangement links TRBV9 to TRBJ2-2; possibly TRBD1 for D (6 bases). Germline-derived CDR1 and CDR2 are SGDLS and YYNGEE. The CDR3 sequence is 14 residues long. The ends were cut back, 3 bases at V and 5 bases at J, with 11 bases in the middle. The CDR3 coding sequence is TGTGCCAGCAGCGAGGCAGGGGTTACCGGGGAGCTGTTTTTT. Translating gives CASSEAGVTGELFF.

There are many counts of this clonotype. V gene TRBV7-9 combines with J gene TRBJ1-4; D remains ambiguous. CDR1 is SEHNR and CDR2 is FQNEAQ in the germline V gene (reference sequence). This CDR3 is built from 17 residues. V lost 2 bases, J lost 0 bases, and 13 bases lay in between. The CDR3 protein is CASSLRAAPTTNEKLFF. Here the CDR3 DNA reads TGTGCCAGCAGCTTAAGGGCAGCACCTACAACTAATGAAAAACTGTTTTTT.

This clonotype showed up many times. The chain uses TRBV11-1 and TRBJ2-2, with 8 bases fitting TRBD1. This CDR3 comprises 15 residues. V lost 5 bases to trimming and J lost 4 bases; unmatched junction nucleotides: 6. Per the germline V gene, CDR1 is SGHAT and CDR2 is FQDESV (reference sequence). CDR3 amino acids: CASSPDRGGTGELFF. Written as DNA, the CDR3 is TGTGCCAGCAGCCCCGACAGGGGCGGCACCGGGGAGCTGTTTTTT.

Note on this clonotype: A much larger clone sits a single nucleotide away, making a read error possible. The rearrangement uses TRBV6-5 and TRBJ1-3; no clear D. The CDR3 has 15 amino acids. Germline V gene sequence: CDR1 MNHEY, CDR2 SVGAGI. The ends were cut back, 4 bases at V and 0 bases at J, with 10 bases in the middle. The chain's CDR3 is CASSSSTSSGNTIYF. The DNA for the CDR3 is TGTGCCAGCAGTTCGTCAACCAGCTCTGGAAACACCATATATTTT.

Ten or more counts support this clonotype. The V gene is TRBV7-9, the J gene TRBJ2-7; D remains ambiguous. This CDR3 region has 13 residues. Germline V gene data show CDR1 as SEHNR and CDR2 as FQNEAQ (reference sequence). Trimming shortened V by 2 bases and J by 3 bases, and 8 bases separated the two germline ends. The CDR3 spells CASSLIDIYEQYF. CDR3 nucleotides: TGTGCCAGCAGCTTAATTGACATCTACGAGCAGTACTTC.

This clonotype came up many times. This chain joins TRBV12-3 or TRBV12-4 and TRBJ2-7; no clear D gene. This CDR3 is 13 amino acids long. Deletions cut 3 bases from V and 2 bases from J, with 8 bases between. The CDR3 is CASSFGQPYEQYF. The CDR3 DNA reads TGTGCCAGCAGTTTCGGGCAGCCCTACGAGCAGTACTTC.

This clonotype appeared a few times. J is TRBJ2-7 and V is TRBV3-1; D is perhaps TRBD1 (5 bases). The germline V gene has CDR1 LGHDT and CDR2 YNNKEL (reference sequence). CDR3 length: 14 amino acids. The V and J ends lost 5 bases and 5 bases respectively, with 16 bases between them. Written as DNA, the CDR3 is TGTGCCAGCAGCTGGGGCGCCTCTACTAACGAGCAGTACTTC. Translated, it gives CASSWGASTNEQYF.

This clonotype has at least ten counts. The chain is built from TRBV4-2 and TRBJ1-2; D unresolved. This CDR3 contains 13 residues. CDR1 and CDR2 from the germline V gene are LGHNA and YNFKEQ. V shed 5 bases and J shed 4 bases, with 11 bases lying between them. The CDR3 here is CASSTTTLYGYTF. CDR3 bases: TGTGCCAGCAGCACCACAACGCTCTATGGCTACACCTTC.

This sequence joins TRBV5-6 and TRBJ2-3, with D possibly matching TRBD2 (5 bases). Germline CDR1 is SGHDT and CDR2 is YYEEEE. The CDR3 totals 15 residues. Trimming cost V 3 bases and J 2 bases, with 13 bases left between them. The CDR3 loop is CASSWGTGITDTQYF. CDR3 in DNA: TGTGCCAGCAGCTGGGGTACGGGAATCACAGATACGCAGTATTTT. The variable domain in full, with the rest retrieved from reference TRBV5-6 and TRBJ2-3, is DAGVTQSPTHLIKTRGQQVTLRCSPKSGHDTVSWYQQALGQGPQFIFQYYEEEERQRGNFPDRFSGHQFPNYSSELNVNALLLGDSALYLCASSWGTGITDTQYFGPGTRLTVL.